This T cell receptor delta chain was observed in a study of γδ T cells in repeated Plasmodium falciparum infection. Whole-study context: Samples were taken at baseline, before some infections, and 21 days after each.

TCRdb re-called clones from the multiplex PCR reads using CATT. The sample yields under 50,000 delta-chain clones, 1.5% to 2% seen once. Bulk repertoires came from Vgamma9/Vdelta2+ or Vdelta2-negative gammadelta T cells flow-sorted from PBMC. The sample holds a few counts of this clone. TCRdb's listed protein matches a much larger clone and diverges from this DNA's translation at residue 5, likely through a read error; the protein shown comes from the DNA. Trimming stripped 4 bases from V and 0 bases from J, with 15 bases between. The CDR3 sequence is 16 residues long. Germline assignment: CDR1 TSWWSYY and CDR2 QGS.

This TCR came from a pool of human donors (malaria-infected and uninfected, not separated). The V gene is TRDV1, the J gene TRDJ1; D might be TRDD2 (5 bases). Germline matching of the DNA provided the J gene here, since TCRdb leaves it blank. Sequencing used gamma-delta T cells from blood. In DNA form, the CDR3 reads TGTGCTCTTGGGGGACTGTGTTTCCTGTACACCGATAAACTCATCTTT. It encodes CALGGLCFLYTDKLIF.